These T cell receptor beta chains were read from a single sample in a study of CD4 T cells in relation to SARS-CoV-2 and coronaviruses. Data came from immunoSEQ multiplex PCR; TCRdb stores just in-frame clones and leaves some out. The sample lists 20,000 to 25,000 clones, about three quarters occurring once. Antigen specificity for these receptors is unknown. Material: CD4+ T cells from PBMCs, cultured in vitro. The origin of the receptors is a human donor in good health. The CDR3 runs from the conserved cysteine through the conserved F or W. A D gene is named only where the DNA matches it firmly. Size is stated for part of the rows, as once, few or many counts, or as a class when the clone is expanded.

clone_size	d_call	v_call	j_call	cdr3_nt	cdr3_aa
NA	TRBD1	TRBV7-7	TRBJ2-5	TGTGCCAGCAGCTCGGACAGGCAAGAGACCCAGTACTTC	CASSSDRQETQYF
NA	NA	TRBV27	TRBJ2-2	TGTGCCAGCAGATTAACAGGGCTGACCGGGGAGCTGTTTTTT	CASRLTGLTGELFF
NA	NA	TRBV9	TRBJ1-4	TGTGCCAGCAGCCCAAGAGGGGGGCTGGTAGCTAATGAAAAACTGTTTTTT	CASSPRGGLVANEKLFF
NA	NA	TRBV24-1	TRBJ2-3	TGTGCCACCACCAGGACAATACAGAAGACTAGCACAGATACGCAGTATTTT	CATTRTIQKTSTDTQYF
once	TRBD2	TRBV3-1/TRBV3-2	TRBJ2-5	TGTGCCAGCAGCCCGACTAGCGTGGAGACCCAGTACTTC	CASSPTSVETQYF
NA	NA	TRBV6-1	TRBJ1-5	TGTGCCAGCAGTGAACAACAGGATTCGGGTCAGCCCCAGCATTTT	CASSEQQDSGQPQHF
few	TRBD1	TRBV7-9	TRBJ1-1	TGTGCCAGCAGCTTATACGGGGACAGGGACACTGAAGCTTTCTTT	CASSLYGDRDTEAFF
NA	TRBD2	TRBV19	TRBJ2-3	TGTGCCAGTACCATGACTAGCGGAACAGATACGCAGTATTTT	CASTMTSGTDTQYF
few	NA	TRBV6-5	TRBJ1-6	TGTGCCAGCAGTTACCAAGGTCGGGGGTCACCCCTCCACTTT	CASSYQGRGSPLHF
NA	NA	TRBV6-2/TRBV6-3	TRBJ1-6	TGTGCCAGCAGTTACTTGGCAGGGAGATCACCCCTCCACTTT	CASSYLAGRSPLHF
NA	NA	TRBV18	TRBJ2-7	TGTGCCAGCTCACCAATTAGGTCCGGGCCTAGGTACGAGCAGTACTTC	CASSPIRSGPRYEQYF
few	TRBD1	TRBV5-1	TRBJ2-2	TGCGCCAGCAGTTGGGCAGGGGGAACCGGGGAGCTGTTTTTT	CASSWAGGTGELFF